Listed below are T cell receptor beta chains from one sample, sequenced in a study of blood T cell repertoires in COVID-19. TCRdb's copy holds only in-frame clones and misses some; the assay was immunoSEQ multiplex PCR. The table shows 380,000 or so clones, with approximately 87% occurring only once. The source material was PBMCs or T cells enriched from blood (not recorded which). These receptors originate from a man aged 25-45 years who had recovered from COVID-19. Each CDR3 is given with its conserved first and last residue.

V	J	CDR3
TRBV5-4	TRBJ1-2	CASNRQGTNYGYTF
TRBV19	TRBJ1-3	CASTSTGSQMFSGNTIYF
TRBV25-1	TRBJ1-3	CASSDTFWAGFGNTIYF
TRBV7-8	TRBJ2-5	CASSLTGDIRTQYF
TRBV3-1/TRBV3-2	TRBJ1-2	CASSPGRESGYTF
TRBV3-1/TRBV3-2	TRBJ2-5	CASTRGSIQETQYF
TRBV6-5	TRBJ1-2	CASSYSPGTSGGYTF
TRBV2	TRBJ1-1	CASRGDSVGAFF
TRBV24-1	TRBJ2-7	CATSPGPGEQYF
TRBV28	TRBJ1-2	CASSLVPGVIGGYTF